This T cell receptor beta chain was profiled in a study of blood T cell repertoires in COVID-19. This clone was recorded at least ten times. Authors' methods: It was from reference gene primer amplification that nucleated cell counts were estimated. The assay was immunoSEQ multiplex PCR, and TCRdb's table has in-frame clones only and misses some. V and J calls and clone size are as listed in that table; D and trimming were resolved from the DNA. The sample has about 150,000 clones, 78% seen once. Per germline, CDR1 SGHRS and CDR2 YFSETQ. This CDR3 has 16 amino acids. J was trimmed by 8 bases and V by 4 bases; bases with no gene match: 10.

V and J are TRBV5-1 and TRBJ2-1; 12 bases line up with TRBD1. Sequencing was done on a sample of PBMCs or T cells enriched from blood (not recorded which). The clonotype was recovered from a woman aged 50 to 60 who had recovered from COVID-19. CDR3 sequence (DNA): TGCGCCAGCAGCGTGGAATCCGGGACAGGGGGCGATGAGCAGTTCTTC. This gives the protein CASSVESGTGGDEQFF. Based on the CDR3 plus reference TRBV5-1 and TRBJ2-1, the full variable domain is KAGVTQTPRYLIKTRGQQVTLSCSPISGHRSVSWYQQTPGQGLQFLFEYFSETQRNKGNFPGRFSGRQFSNSRSEMNVSTLELGDSALYLCASSVESGTGGDEQFFGPGTRLTVL.